This T cell receptor (beta chain) was found in a study of read filtering for tumor transcriptome and immune sequencing. Study-level information: Among patients, around 18 were male and 14 female, aged about 47 to 80 (mean around 68). Transcriptome libraries were built from DNase-treated RNA.

Molecular barcoded adaptors covering alpha/delta and beta/gamma chains were used on about 390 ng RNA. TCRdb re-analysed the reads in MiXCR, keeping a single row per CDR3 protein. The sample includes approximately 90,000 distinct CDR3 sequences, under 25% of them seen just once. Germline-derived CDR1 and CDR2 are SGHTA and FQGNSA. The CDR3 runs 15 residues. V lost 3 bases and J lost 4; bases outside the gene matches: 7. Study-level points and caveats: Even smaller IR-seq throughput identified most shared clonotypes. IR-seq and RNA-seq agreed better without single-read clonotypes.

This clonotype was counted at least ten times. The antigen remains unidentified. This TCR was recovered from a donor at least 40 years old with multiple myeloma. This chain links TRBV7-2 with TRBJ2-7, with 9 bases identical to TRBD1. The source material was a population of CD138-negative cells sorted from bone marrow. The CDR3 is CASSLVGTGWYEQYF. DNA of the CDR3: TGTGCCAGCAGCTTGGTCGGGACAGGGTGGTACGAGCAGTACTTC.